These 14 T cell receptor beta chains were sequenced from one sample in a study of STAT3 mutations in large granular lymphocyte leukemia. Findings of the study overall: Every T-cell large granular lymphocyte leukemia patient had at least one immunodominant TCR beta clonotype.

No antigen has been assigned to these receptors. Measured with immunoSEQ multiplex PCR; TCRdb has only the in-frame clones, and not every one. The sample has over 10,000 clones, 81% seen once. The sequencing sample was made of peripheral blood mononuclear cells. Receptors were obtained from a man aged 60 to 69 with T-cell large granular lymphocyte leukemia. Some clones in this sample may be carry-over from other donors' samples.

This CDR3 reads CASSSLPQGGEQYF. CDR3 DNA: TGTGCCAGCAGTTCCTTACCTCAGGGGGGCGAGCAGTACTTC. The genes are TRBV27 and TRBJ2-7, with D perhaps matching TRBD1 (7 bases). The CDR3 is 14 amino acids. Germline CDR1 and CDR2: MNHEY and SMNVEV (reference sequence). The V end lost 4 bases, the J end lost 6 bases, and 16 bases lay between the germline ends.

This clone was found a few times. This chain links TRBV7-9 with TRBJ1-4; D unresolved. The CDR3 spans 12 residues. Germline-derived CDR1 and CDR2 are SEHNR and FQNEAQ (reference sequence). Trimming stripped 5 bases from V and 8 bases from J, with 9 bases between. The CDR3 DNA reads TGTGCCAGCAGCCCCCGGCAGGAAAAACTGTTTTTT. Its protein product is CASSPRQEKLFF.

This rearrangement joins TRBV6-5 to TRBJ2-7, with TRBD1 matching 9 bases. Germline CDR1 MNHEY, CDR2 SVGAGI. This CDR3 comprises 15 residues. The V and J ends lost 2 bases and 3 bases, in that order; junction bases with no gene match: 5. CDR3 DNA: TGTGCCAGCAGTTACGCCAGACAGGGGGGCTACGAGCAGTACTTC. It translates to CASSYARQGGYEQYF.

The chain is built from TRBV19 and TRBJ2-3, with 12 bases identical to TRBD2. Germline assignment: CDR1 LNHDA and CDR2 SQIVND (reference sequence). This CDR3 contains 16 residues. V lost 7 bases, J lost 3 bases, and 8 bases stayed unmatched. The chain's CDR3 is CASILAGGSKTDTQYF. The DNA for the CDR3 is TGTGCCAGTATCCTAGCGGGAGGGTCAAAGACAGATACGCAGTATTTT. Based on the CDR3 plus reference TRBV19 and TRBJ2-3, the full variable domain is DGGITQSPKYLFRKEGQNVTLSCEQNLNHDAMYWYRQDPGQGLRLIYYSQIVNDFQKGDIAEGYSVSREKKESFPLTVTSAQKNPTAFYLCASILAGGSKTDTQYFGPGTRLTVL.

The J gene is TRBJ1-5, the V gene TRBV19; D is uncertain. Trimming pared 7 bases from V and 0 bases from J, leaving 10 bases between. Germline-derived CDR1 and CDR2 are LNHDA and SQIVND (reference sequence). The CDR3 totals 14 residues. The CDR3 DNA is TGTGCCAGTACTCCGCTTACTAGCAATCAGCCCCAGCATTTT. This sequence encodes CASTPLTSNQPQHF.

The rearrangement links TRBV2 to TRBJ2-4, with 7 positions matching TRBD1. Germline assignment: CDR1 SNHLY and CDR2 FYNNEI. The CDR3 consists of 15 residues. Trimming at V came to 6 bases and at J to 1 base, leaving 6 bases not matched to a gene. The CDR3 reads CASRPQGTAKNIQYF. CDR3 sequence (DNA): TGTGCCAGCAGACCACAGGGGACGGCCAAAAACATTCAGTACTTC.

The chain joins TRBV6-5 to TRBJ2-3; 7 nucleotides align to TRBD1. Germline CDR1 MNHEY, CDR2 SVGAGI. The CDR3 runs to 13 residues. Unmatched junction bases numbered 2, after V lost 6 bases and J lost 2 bases. The CDR3 DNA sequence: TGTGCCAGCAGAGGACAGGCCACAGATACGCAGTATTTT. Its protein product is CASRGQATDTQYF.

The table lists this clone with a count of one. The chain combines TRBV5-1 with TRBJ2-3, with 9 bases that match TRBD1. Germline trimming cut 2 bases from V and 3 bases from J; bases unmatched to any gene: 4. This CDR3 has 15 amino acids. CDR1 and CDR2 from the germline V gene are SGHRS and YFSETQ. The CDR3 is CASSLGQGRTDTQYF. CDR3 coding DNA: TGCGCCAGCAGCTTAGGACAGGGGAGAACAGATACGCAGTATTTT.

This chain joins TRBV7-3 and TRBJ2-3, with 8 nucleotides matching TRBD2. The CDR3 sequence is 16 residues long. Germline assignment: CDR1 SGHTA and CDR2 FQGTGA. Germline trimming cut 4 bases from V and 1 base from J; bases unmatched to any gene: 7. CDR3 amino acids: CASSSRREARTDTQYF. The CDR3 region has the DNA TGTGCCAGCAGCTCCAGGCGGGAGGCTCGCACAGATACGCAGTATTTT.

The chain links TRBV7-9 to TRBJ2-7; no reliable D call. Germline V gives CDR1 SEHNR, CDR2 FQNEAQ (reference sequence). V dropped 0 bases and J dropped 3 bases, with 3 bases sitting between them. CDR3 size: 12 residues. The CDR3 here is CASSLADYEQYF. The DNA for the CDR3 is TGTGCCAGCAGCTTAGCCGACTACGAGCAGTACTTC. Full variable domain (outside the CDR3, taken from reference TRBV7-9 and TRBJ2-7): DTGVSQNPRHKITKRGQNVTFRCDPISEHNRLYWYRQTLGQGPEFLTYFQNEAQLEKSRLLSDRFSAERPKGSFSTLEIQRTEQGDSAMYLCASSLADYEQYFGPGTRLTVT.

This sequence joins TRBV7-2 and TRBJ2-7; perhaps TRBD2 as D (6 bases). The CDR3 runs 16 residues. Per the germline V gene, CDR1 is SGHTA and CDR2 is FQGNSA. V lost 5 bases and J 3 bases, leaving 20 bases between the germline ends. The CDR3 DNA follows: TGTGCCAGCAGCCTGCTTGGGGCGGGGTCGAACTACGAGCAGTACTTC. Protein: CASSLLGAGSNYEQYF.

This chain connects TRBV6-6 to TRBJ1-1; a weak D match, TRBD1 (6 bases). There are 16 residues in the CDR3. Germline assignment: CDR1 MNHNY and CDR2 SVGAGI (reference sequence). Trimming stripped 2 bases from V and 5 bases from J, with 18 bases between. CDR3 amino acids: CASSYGGSGASTEAFF. In nucleotides, the CDR3 is TGTGCCAGCAGTTACGGGGGCAGCGGAGCGTCTACTGAAGCTTTCTTT.

The genes are TRBV18 and TRBJ1-5, with D unresolved. This CDR3 spans 15 amino acids. Germline V lookup: CDR1 KGHSH, CDR2 LQKENI. Trimming pared 3 bases from V and 0 bases from J, leaving 9 bases between. The chain's CDR3 is CASSPVTNSNQPQHF. The CDR3 nucleotides read TGTGCCAGCTCACCTGTAACGAATAGCAATCAGCCCCAGCATTTT. Drawing the rest from reference TRBV18 and TRBJ1-5, the complete variable domain is NAGVMQNPRHLVRRRGQEARLRCSPMKGHSHVYWYRQLPEEGLKFMVYLQKENIIDESGMPKERFSAEFPKEGPSILRIQQVVRGDSAAYFCASSPVTNSNQPQHFGDGTRLSIL.

The genes are TRBV5-6 and TRBJ2-7; 7 bases line up with TRBD1. This CDR3 region has 14 residues. Trimming removed 4 bases from V and 1 base from J; junction bases left unmatched: 5. CDR1 SGHDT and CDR2 YYEEEE come from the germline V gene. As DNA, the CDR3 is TGTGCCAGCAGCCTGGGACAGCCTTCCTACGAGCAGTACTTC. It is translated as CASSLGQPSYEQYF.